The T cell receptor (beta chain) described here comes from a study of cytomegalovirus exposure and HLA in healthy donors. Germline V gene data show CDR1 as SGHTA and CDR2 as FQGNSA. The length of the CDR3 is 16 residues. Trimming removed 1 base from V and 1 base from J, with 13 bases in between. The assay was immunoSEQ multiplex PCR, and TCRdb's table has in-frame clones only and misses some. The sample lists around 150,000 clones; roughly 96% were seen once. Material: PBMCs. The rearrangement links TRBV7-2 to TRBJ1-2; D unclear. The receptor's source is a woman between 18 and 29 years old in good health and CMV-seronegative. CDR3 residues: CASSLVPGPFNYGYTF. As DNA, the CDR3 is TGTGCCAGCAGCTTAGTTCCAGGCCCCTTTAACTATGGCTACACCTTC.